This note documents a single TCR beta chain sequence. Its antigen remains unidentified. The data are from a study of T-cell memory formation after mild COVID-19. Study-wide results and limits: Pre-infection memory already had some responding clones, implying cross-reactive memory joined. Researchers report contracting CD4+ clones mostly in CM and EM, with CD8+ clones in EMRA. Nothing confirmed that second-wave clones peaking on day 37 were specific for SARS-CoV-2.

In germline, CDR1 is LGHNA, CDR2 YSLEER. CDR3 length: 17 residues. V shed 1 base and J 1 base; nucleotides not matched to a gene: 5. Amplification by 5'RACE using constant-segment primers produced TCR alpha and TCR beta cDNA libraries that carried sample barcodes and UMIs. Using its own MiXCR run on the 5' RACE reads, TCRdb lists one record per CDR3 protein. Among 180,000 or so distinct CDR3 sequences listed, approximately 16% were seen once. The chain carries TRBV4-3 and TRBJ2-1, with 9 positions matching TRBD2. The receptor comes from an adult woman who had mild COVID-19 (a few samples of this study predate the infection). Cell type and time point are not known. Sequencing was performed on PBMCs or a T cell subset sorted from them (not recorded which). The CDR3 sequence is CASSQGGAGGSYNEQFF. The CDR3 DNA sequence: TGCGCCAGCAGCCAAGGAGGAGCGGGAGGTTCCTACAATGAGCAGTTCTTC.